This T cell receptor (beta chain) was captured by sequencing in a study of T-cell reconstitution after alpha-beta-depleted transplantation in children. Study-wide results and limits: Fresh T-cell production supplied most of the T-cell counts and diversity seen one year after transplant. The high TCRbeta diversity at day 60 in some patients came from surviving recipient T cells and thymic progenitors. It was reported that alpha-beta T cells came from several hundred expanded graft clones (about two months after transplant).

As it was prepared, the TCRbeta library received unique molecular identifiers. TCRdb reprocessed the PCR reads with MiXCR, giving one entry per CDR3 protein. The table has about 980,000 distinct CDR3 sequences, under 30% seen once. The CDR3 is 14 amino acids. Trimming left V 4 bases short and J 9 bases short, with 16 bases between. The V gene's germline CDR1 is MNHEY and CDR2 SMNVEV (reference sequence). About this clonotype: Its cognate antigen is unknown.

The chain recombines TRBV27 with TRBJ2-1; D call uncertain. The sequencing here drew on PBMCs, mostly from graft donor cells, taken 360 days after TCRalphabeta/CD19-depleted stem cell transplant. The receptor comes from a boy younger than two who had a stem cell transplant for SCID, so the T cells may come from the graft donor. CDR3 nucleotide sequence: TGTGCCAGCAGTTCGCCCAAAGATTGGACTGAGCAGTTCTTC. Protein sequence: CASSSPKDWTEQFF.